This record looks at one T cell receptor beta chain sequence and its context. Treatment: 15 to 20 received Ad26.COV2.S at low or high dose, single or two shots; about 5 received placebo; per-sample allocation not given. The samples date from day 63 after the first vaccine or placebo injection. At a Boston site, the person donating was an adult of 18-55 years. Measured with immunoSEQ multiplex PCR; TCRdb has only the in-frame clones, and not every one. The table has approximately 420,000 clones, 75% to 90% seen once. The data were obtained in a study of Ad26.COV2.S vaccination and SARS-CoV-2 variants. The sequencing used peripheral blood, collected in a trial of Ad26.COV2.S vaccine versus placebo. This clonotype originated in a person aged 18 to 59 who received the Ad26.COV2.S COVID-19 vaccine or a placebo.

The CDR3 spells CASSPGDRVHSEAFF. The CDR3, as DNA: TGTGCCAGCAGTCCAGGGGACAGGGTTCACTCTGAAGCTTTCTTT. The V call is TRBV5-5, the J call TRBJ1-1; 9 nucleotides match TRBD1. Trimming removed 5 bases from V and 6 bases from J; junction bases left unmatched: 11. This CDR3 contains 15 residues. CDR1 and CDR2 from the germline V gene are SGHKS and YYEKEE (reference sequence).